Listed here are 5 T cell receptor beta chains from one sample, sequenced in a study of T cell responses to AZD1222 COVID-19 vaccine. This table comes from immunoSEQ multiplex PCR, and its TCRdb copy is limited to in-frame clones, with some not included. This repertoire shows 90,000 to 150,000 clones, around 89% found once; its top ten account for approximately 3.5%. The sample consisted of peripheral blood, taken 28 days after the second AZD1222 dose. These receptors were taken from an adult who received the AZD1222 COVID-19 vaccine.

The V and J genes are TRBV11-2 and TRBJ1-5, with 9 bases aligning to TRBD1. V dropped 1 base and J dropped 0; count of bases not matched to a gene: 7. The CDR3 consists of 18 residues. Per germline, CDR1 SGHAT and CDR2 FQNNGV. CDR3 in amino acids: CASSLGGTGPYSNQPQHF. In DNA, the CDR3 is TGTGCCAGCAGCTTAGGGGGGACAGGGCCCTATAGCAATCAGCCCCAGCATTTT. Supplemented by reference TRBV11-2 and TRBJ1-5, the full variable domain reads EAGVAQSPRYKIIEKRQSVAFWCNPISGHATLYWYQQILGQGPKLLIQFQNNGVVDDSQLPKDRFSAERLKGVDSTLKIQPAKLEDSAVYLCASSLGGTGPYSNQPQHFGDGTRLSIL.

This clone was counted a single time. The V call is TRBV5-1, the J call TRBJ1-2; D unclear. This CDR3 is built from 14 residues. Germline V CDR1 and CDR2: SGHRS, YFSETQ. Trimming stripped 2 bases from V and 3 bases from J, with 11 bases between. This CDR3 is CASSLDPEDYGYTF. DNA of the CDR3: TGCGCCAGCAGCTTAGACCCAGAAGACTATGGCTACACCTTC.

This clone has a single count. The chain carries TRBV4-1 and TRBJ2-2; TRBD2 matches at 11 bases. The germline CDR1 and CDR2 sequences are MGHRA and YSYEKL. This CDR3 region has 17 residues. V lost 0 bases to trimming and J lost 8 bases; unmatched junction nucleotides: 8. The CDR3 loop is CASSQDWLAGGPGELFF. Written as DNA, the CDR3 is TGCGCCAGCAGCCAAGATTGGCTAGCGGGAGGCCCGGGGGAGCTGTTTTTT.

The rearrangement links TRBV15 to TRBJ1-2, with TRBD1 matching over 8 bases. With V trimmed by 3 bases and J by 0 bases, 15 bases remained unmatched. The CDR3 has 19 amino acids. Germline loops: CDR1 LNHNV, CDR2 YYDKDF (reference sequence). The chain's CDR3 is CATSSPSDRDVETNYGYTF. CDR3 DNA: TGTGCCACCAGCAGCCCTTCGGACAGGGACGTTGAGACTAACTATGGCTACACCTTC.

The V gene is TRBV7-3, the J gene TRBJ2-3; unclear D gene. This CDR3 contains 13 residues. Germline CDR1 is SGHTA and CDR2 is FQGTGA. The germline V and J ends were trimmed by 4 bases and 6 bases, with 11 bases remaining between them. The CDR3 nucleotides read TGTGCCAGCAGCTCACAGTACCCGGATACGCAGTATTTT. This codes for CASSSQYPDTQYF.